The entry that follows covers one T cell receptor beta chain sequence. At least ten counts were recorded for this clonotype. The antigen it recognizes is unknown. Base qualities are missing; no much larger clone stands one base away. These data are taken from a study of regulatory T cells in long-lasting Graves disease (dated by TCRdb to the early 2020s). Describing the broader study: Antithyroid drugs had been taken for less than 3 months by newly diagnosed Graves' disease patients. A total of some 35 samples underwent TCR sequencing: approximately 13 from persistent and roughly 20 from newly diagnosed Graves' disease patients. The study was conducted in China and was registered as a clinical trial. Peripheral blood TCR sequencing and RNA sequencing compared persistent Graves' disease patients with newly diagnosed Graves' disease patients.

This specimen's time point label, per the study, means: newly diagnosed GD, antithyroid drugs for less than 3 months. RNA was extracted from PBMCs in TRIzol for both TCR sequencing and RNA sequencing. The diagnosis of Graves' disease was made according to American Thyroid Association guidelines. The patients came from an endocrinology department in Xi'an, China. Each patient gave about 9.1 milliliters of peripheral blood, collected in an EDTA anticoagulant tube. Ficoll Paque Plus density gradient separation was used to isolate PBMCs, and no additional T cell sorting was done. An Agilent 2100 Bioanalyzer and agarose gel were used to check RNA quality, and a NanoDrop 2000 was used to measure RNA concentration. Library creation used multiplex PCR. The sequencing machine was an Illumina HiSeq 4000. iRepertoire HTBI primers and Arm-PCR amplification of CDR3 regions were used to construct TCR beta libraries. Gel purification was performed on PCR products prior to sequencing. As for how the authors treated the data: Across samples, fewer than 70 TRBV and roughly 15 TRBJ segments were identified and used for gene usage analysis of CDR3 amino acid clonotypes. COPE and FqMerger were used to merge filtered high-quality paired reads into contigs. BLAST was used to align contigs to IMGT TRBV, TRBD and TRBJ reference genes, with CDR3 defined following IMGT. Any clonotype with a frequency above 0.1% was classified as a highly expanded clone. Shannon entropy was used to measure repertoire diversity, and the Gini coefficient was used to measure V-J evenness. Public clonotypes were defined as clonotypes shared by more than one individual. TCRdb redid the processing of the public reads, applying fastp at Q25 and MiXCR, and retained in-frame beta chains. All rows with the same CDR3 protein become a single entry with the most common DNA and genes. None of the V and J calls come from the authors' own analysis; TCRdb made them. The sample table shows 250,000 to 300,000 distinct CDR3 sequences, and approximately 20% are seen once. 14% of the sample is held by the ten biggest clonotypes.

The research as a whole found: Only the TCR beta chain was sequenced and analyzed. The authors noted that the small sample size was a limitation that may lower accuracy. Compared with newly diagnosed patients, patients with persistent Graves' disease had lower TCR Shannon entropy and fewer highly expanded clones, which suggests clonal expansion. Peripheral blood alone was examined, since thyroid tissue, which constituted the primary lesion, could not be accessed. A larger number of public clonotypes was shared among persistent patients (around 2,700) than among newly diagnosed patients (around 880). Preferential use of TRBV28, TRBJ1-2 and TRBJ2-5 was observed in persistent disease, whereas TRBV20-1 and TRBJ2-1 were favored in newly diagnosed disease.

At the junction V is shortened by 1 base and J by 5 bases; bases outside the gene matches: 7. CDR1 and CDR2 are drawn from the germline V gene (reference sequence): SGHKS, YYEKEE. Including cysteine and phenylalanine, the CDR3 has 15 amino acids. Only CDR3 DNA remains: 45 bases, in frame from the first base. These same records also appear under a second study, on T cells in Graves' hyperthyroidism and ophthalmopathy. From the second report: A patient counted as having stable Graves' hyperthyroidism if no progression to ophthalmopathy occurred over 18 months of follow-up. Hyperthyroidism patients were newly diagnosed, had a disease duration of under 2 months, and were aged 18 to 65 years. Exclusion was applied to patients with uncontrolled infections, other autoimmune diseases, pregnancy or lactation. Clinical symptoms, serum thyroxine and TRAb, thyroid ultrasound, and orbital computed tomography formed the basis for the diagnoses. The first round of RT-PCR for the TCR CDR3 was performed with the HTBI primer set and the Qiagen OneStep RT-PCR kit. Most expanded thyroid clonotypes (frequency above 0.001) were also detected in blood, suggesting blood repertoires may reflect thyroid immune responses. In cross-validation, a model built on a 13 V-J signature told ophthalmopathy apart from stable hyperthyroidism with under 90% sensitivity and around 81% specificity, and in testing the same model reached 80%/75%. In validation, the model predicted progression to ophthalmopathy with approximately 69% sensitivity and over 72% specificity, a median of approximately 6.5 months before onset. A discovery cohort of roughly 100 patients, about 44 with Graves' ophthalmopathy and about 58 with stable Graves' hyperthyroidism, was used to find distinguishing TCR V-J signatures. An independent validation cohort of fewer than 20 hyperthyroidism patients and 15 or so patients who later progressed to ophthalmopathy tested prospective prediction of ophthalmopathy. For training and testing, the roughly 97 patients in the discovery cohort were randomly divided in a 7:3 ratio. In addition, the study compared T-cell repertoires in thyroid tissue and in blood from 6 or 7 Graves' hyperthyroidism patients. Once sampling was done, hyperthyroidism patients were given methimazole at a starting dose of 30 mg daily, whereas ophthalmopathy patients were given high-dose intravenous methylprednisolone. A second multiplex PCR round built the libraries, followed by size selection and purification. Libraries were sequenced paired-end with 100 bp reads on an Illumina HiSeq2000. SOAPnuke was used to process the raw data, removing reads that contained adapters or uncalled bases, had a mean Phred below 15, or lacked an exact match to the constant primer or identifier. High-quality paired reads were merged using COPE v1.2.5, and each unique nucleotide sequence was defined as a clonotype. MiTCR v1.1 was used to align clonotypes to the IMGT TRBV, TRBD and TRBJ reference segments. Analysis was restricted to V-J combinations with a frequency above 0.0001, which covered roughly 99% of repertoires. A TCS score was defined as the ratio of F50 (clonal expansion) to E x V (chaos), with BLOSUM62-based TCRdist applied between CDR3 peptides within each V-J. Welch's t-statistics and random forest reduced roughly 500 V-J features to 13, which were used in a naive Bayes classifier (R e1071). Sample size was not statistically predetermined, and blinding of investigators to group allocation was not performed. According to the paper, TCR Vbeta CDR3 sequencing was carried out on 135 peripheral blood samples, which came from fewer than 50 ophthalmopathy, approximately 72 hyperthyroidism and roughly 17 progressor patients.

The specimen comprised peripheral blood mononuclear cells (PBMCs), sampled at new diagnosis, from a patient treated with antithyroid drugs. The chain was built from TRBV5-5 and TRBJ2-5, and 8 junction bases match TRBD1. The clonotype was recovered from a woman aged 30 to 39 with Graves disease. Donor details come from another sample of the same person, matched by shared clones. The CDR3 corresponds to CASSLLTGEAETQYF. The nucleotide sequence reads TGTGCCAGCAGCTTGCTGACAGGGGAGGCGGAGACCCAGTACTTC. Where the CDR3 stops, the reference TRBV5-5 and TRBJ2-5 genes take over; the full variable domain is DAGVTQSPTHLIKTRGQQVTLRCSPISGHKSVSWYQQVLGQGPQFIFQYYEKEERGRGNFPDRFSARQFPNYSSELNVNALLLGDSALYLCASSLLTGEAETQYFGPGTRLLVL.